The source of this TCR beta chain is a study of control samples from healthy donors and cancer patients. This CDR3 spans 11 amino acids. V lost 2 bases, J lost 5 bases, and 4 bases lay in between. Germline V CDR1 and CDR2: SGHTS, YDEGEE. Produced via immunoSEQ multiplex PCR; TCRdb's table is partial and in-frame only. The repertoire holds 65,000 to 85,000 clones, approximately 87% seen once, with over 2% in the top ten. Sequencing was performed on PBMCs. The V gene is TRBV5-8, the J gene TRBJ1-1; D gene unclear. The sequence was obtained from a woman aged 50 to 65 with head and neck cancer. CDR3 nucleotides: TGTGCCAGCAGCTTAAGGACTGAAGCTTTCTTT. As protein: CASSLRTEAFF.